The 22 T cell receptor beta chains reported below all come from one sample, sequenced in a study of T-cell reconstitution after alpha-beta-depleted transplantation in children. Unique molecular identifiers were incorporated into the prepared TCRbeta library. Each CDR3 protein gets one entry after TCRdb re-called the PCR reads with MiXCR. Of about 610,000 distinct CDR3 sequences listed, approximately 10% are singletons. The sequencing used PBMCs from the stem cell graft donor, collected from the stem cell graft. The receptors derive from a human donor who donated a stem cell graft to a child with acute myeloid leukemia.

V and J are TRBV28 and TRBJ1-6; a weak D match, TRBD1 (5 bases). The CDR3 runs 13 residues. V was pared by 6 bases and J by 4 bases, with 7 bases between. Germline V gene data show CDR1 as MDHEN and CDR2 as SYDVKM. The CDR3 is CASSGGYNSPLHF. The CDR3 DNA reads TGTGCCAGCAGCGGGGGGTATAATTCACCCCTCCACTTT.

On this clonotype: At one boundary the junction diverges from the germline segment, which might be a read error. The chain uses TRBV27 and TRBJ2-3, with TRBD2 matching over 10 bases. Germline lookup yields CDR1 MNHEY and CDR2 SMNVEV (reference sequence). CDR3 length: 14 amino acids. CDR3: CASKGLASTDKQYF. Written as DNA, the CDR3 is TGTGCCAGCAAGGGACTAGCGAGCACAGATAAGCAGTATTTT.

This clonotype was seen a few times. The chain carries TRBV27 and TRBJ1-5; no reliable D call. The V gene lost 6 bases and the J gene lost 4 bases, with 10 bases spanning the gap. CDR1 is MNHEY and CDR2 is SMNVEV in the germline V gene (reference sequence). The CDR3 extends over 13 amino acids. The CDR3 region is CASRRGGNQPQHF. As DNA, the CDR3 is TGTGCCAGCAGACGGGGTGGAAATCAGCCCCAGCATTTT.

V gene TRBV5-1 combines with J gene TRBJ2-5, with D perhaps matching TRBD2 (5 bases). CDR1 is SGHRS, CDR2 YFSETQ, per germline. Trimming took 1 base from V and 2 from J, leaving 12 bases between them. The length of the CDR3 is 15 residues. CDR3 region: CASSLTSGVQETQYF. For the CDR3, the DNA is TGCGCCAGCAGCTTGACCAGCGGAGTTCAAGAGACCCAGTACTTC.

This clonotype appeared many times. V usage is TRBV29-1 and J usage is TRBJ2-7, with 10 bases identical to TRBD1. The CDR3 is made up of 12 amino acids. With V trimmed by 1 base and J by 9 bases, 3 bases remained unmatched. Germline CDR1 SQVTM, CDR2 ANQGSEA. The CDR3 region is CSVEGTGGLQYF. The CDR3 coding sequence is TGCAGCGTTGAAGGGACAGGGGGTTTGCAGTACTTC.

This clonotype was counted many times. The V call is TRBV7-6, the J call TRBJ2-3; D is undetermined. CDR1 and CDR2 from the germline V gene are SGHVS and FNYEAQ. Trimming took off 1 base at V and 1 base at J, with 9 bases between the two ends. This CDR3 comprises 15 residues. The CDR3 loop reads CASSLGERGTDTQYF. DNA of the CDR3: TGTGCCAGCAGCTTAGGAGAACGGGGCACAGATACGCAGTATTTT.

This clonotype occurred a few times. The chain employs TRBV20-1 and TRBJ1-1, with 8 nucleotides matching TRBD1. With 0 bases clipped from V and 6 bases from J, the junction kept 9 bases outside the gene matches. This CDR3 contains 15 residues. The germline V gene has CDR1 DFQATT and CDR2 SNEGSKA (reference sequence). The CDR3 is CSAREYGQGSAEAFF. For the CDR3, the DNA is TGCAGTGCTAGAGAGTATGGACAGGGAAGCGCTGAAGCTTTCTTT.

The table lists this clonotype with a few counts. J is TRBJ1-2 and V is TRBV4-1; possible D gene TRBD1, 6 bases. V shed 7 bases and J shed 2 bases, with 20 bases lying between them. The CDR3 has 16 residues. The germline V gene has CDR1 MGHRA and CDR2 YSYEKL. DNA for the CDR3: TGCGCCAGCACCCCGTCAGGGGCCAACCTAAACTATGGCTACACCTTC. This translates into CASTPSGANLNYGYTF.

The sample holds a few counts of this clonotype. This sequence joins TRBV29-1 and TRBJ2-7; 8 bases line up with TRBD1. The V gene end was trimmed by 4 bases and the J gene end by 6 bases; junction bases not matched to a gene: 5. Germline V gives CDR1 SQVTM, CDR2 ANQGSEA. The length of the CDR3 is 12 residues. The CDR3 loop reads CSVGQGNGEQYF. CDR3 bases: TGCAGCGTTGGACAGGGGAACGGCGAGCAGTACTTC.

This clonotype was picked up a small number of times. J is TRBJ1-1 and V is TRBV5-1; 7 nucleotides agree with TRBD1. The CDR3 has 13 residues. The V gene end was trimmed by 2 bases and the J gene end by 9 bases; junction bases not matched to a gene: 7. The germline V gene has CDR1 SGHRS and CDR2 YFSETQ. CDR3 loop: CASSLETGLKAFF. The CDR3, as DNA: TGCGCCAGCAGCTTAGAGACAGGGTTAAAAGCTTTCTTT. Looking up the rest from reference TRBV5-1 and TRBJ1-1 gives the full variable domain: KAGVTQTPRYLIKTRGQQVTLSCSPISGHRSVSWYQQTPGQGLQFLFEYFSETQRNKGNFPGRFSGRQFSNSRSEMNVSTLELGDSALYLCASSLETGLKAFFGQGTRLTVV.

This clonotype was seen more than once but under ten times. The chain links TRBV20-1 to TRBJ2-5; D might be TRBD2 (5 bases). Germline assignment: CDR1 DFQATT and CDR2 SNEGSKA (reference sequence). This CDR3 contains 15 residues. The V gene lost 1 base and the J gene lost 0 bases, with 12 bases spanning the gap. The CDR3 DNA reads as TGCAGTGCTAGAGTACAGCAGCGGTACCAAGAGACCCAGTACTTC. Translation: CSARVQQRYQETQYF.

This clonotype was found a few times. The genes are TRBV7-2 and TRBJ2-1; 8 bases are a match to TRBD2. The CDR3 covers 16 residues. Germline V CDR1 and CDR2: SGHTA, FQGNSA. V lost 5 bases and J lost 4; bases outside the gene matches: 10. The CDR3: CASSARDTGGYNEQFF. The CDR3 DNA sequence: TGTGCCAGCAGCGCCCGAGATACGGGGGGGTACAATGAGCAGTTCTTC.

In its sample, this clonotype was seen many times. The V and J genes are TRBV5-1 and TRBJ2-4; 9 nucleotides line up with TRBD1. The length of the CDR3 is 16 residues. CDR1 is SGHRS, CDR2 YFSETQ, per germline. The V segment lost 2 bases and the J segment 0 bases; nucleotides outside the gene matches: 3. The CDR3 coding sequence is TGCGCCAGCAGCTTAGGACAGGGGCTAGCCAAAAACATTCAGTACTTC. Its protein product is CASSLGQGLAKNIQYF.

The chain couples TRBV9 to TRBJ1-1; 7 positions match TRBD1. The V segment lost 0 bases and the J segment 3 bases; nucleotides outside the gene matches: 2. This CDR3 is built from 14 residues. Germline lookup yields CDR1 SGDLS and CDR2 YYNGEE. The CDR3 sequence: CASSVGGGHTEAFF. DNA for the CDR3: TGTGCCAGCAGCGTAGGAGGGGGCCACACTGAAGCTTTCTTT.

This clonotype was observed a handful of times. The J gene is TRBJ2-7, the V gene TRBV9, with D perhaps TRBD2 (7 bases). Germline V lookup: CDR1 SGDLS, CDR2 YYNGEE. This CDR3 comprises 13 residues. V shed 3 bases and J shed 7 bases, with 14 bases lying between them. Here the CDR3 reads CASSGGGGLEQYF. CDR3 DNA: TGTGCCAGCAGCGGAGGCGGGGGCTTGGAGCAGTACTTC.

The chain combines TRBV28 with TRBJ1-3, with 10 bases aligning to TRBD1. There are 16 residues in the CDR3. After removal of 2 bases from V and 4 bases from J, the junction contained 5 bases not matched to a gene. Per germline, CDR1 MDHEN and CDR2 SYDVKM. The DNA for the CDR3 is TGTGCCAGCAGTTTAGCCGGGACAGGGGCCGGAAACACCATATATTTT. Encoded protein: CASSLAGTGAGNTIYF.

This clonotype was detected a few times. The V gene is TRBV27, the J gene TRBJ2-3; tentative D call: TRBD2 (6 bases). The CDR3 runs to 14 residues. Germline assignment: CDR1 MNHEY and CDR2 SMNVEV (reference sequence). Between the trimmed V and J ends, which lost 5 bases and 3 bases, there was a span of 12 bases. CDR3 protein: CASSLGGETDTQYF. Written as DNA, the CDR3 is TGTGCCAGCAGTCTCGGGGGTGAGACAGATACGCAGTATTTT.

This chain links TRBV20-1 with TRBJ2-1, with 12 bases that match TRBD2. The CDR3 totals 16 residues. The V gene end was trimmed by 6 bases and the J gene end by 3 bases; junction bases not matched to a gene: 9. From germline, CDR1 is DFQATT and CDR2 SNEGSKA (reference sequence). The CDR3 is CSALPRLAGVYNEQFF. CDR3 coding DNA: TGCAGTGCCCTTCCCCGACTAGCGGGGGTCTACAATGAGCAGTTCTTC.

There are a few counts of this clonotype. In nucleotides, the CDR3 is TGTGCCATCGGGAGGGCCGCGTCCTACGAGCAGTACTTC. Residues: CAIGRAASYEQYF. The chain carries TRBV6-2 or TRBV6-3 and TRBJ2-7, with 8 positions matching TRBD2. This CDR3 region has 13 residues. Germline lookup yields CDR1 MNHEY and CDR2 SVGEGT. The V segment lost 10 bases and the J segment 1 base; nucleotides outside the gene matches: 6.

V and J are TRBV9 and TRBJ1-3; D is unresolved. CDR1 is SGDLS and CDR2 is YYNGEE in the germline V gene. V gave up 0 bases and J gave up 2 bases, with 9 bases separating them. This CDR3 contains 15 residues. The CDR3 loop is CASSVGGTPGNTIYF. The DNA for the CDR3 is TGTGCCAGCAGCGTAGGAGGTACTCCTGGAAACACCATATATTTT.

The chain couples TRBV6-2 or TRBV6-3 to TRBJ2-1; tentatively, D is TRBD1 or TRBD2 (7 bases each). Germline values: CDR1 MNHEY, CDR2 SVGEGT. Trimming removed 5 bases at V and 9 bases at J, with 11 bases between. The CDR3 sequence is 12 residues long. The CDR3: CASSAGDSEQFF. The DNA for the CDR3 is TGTGCCAGCAGTGCGGGGGACAGTGAGCAGTTCTTC.

The CDR3 DNA reads as TGTGCCAGCAGCCTCCCGGGGACTAGCGGGGCCGAGCAGTACTTC. Translation gives CASSLPGTSGAEQYF. This chain connects TRBV4-2 to TRBJ2-7, with 13 bases matching TRBD2. The V segment lost 4 bases and the J segment 6 bases; nucleotides outside the gene matches: 6. Germline V lookup: CDR1 LGHNA, CDR2 YNFKEQ. The CDR3 length is 15 residues.